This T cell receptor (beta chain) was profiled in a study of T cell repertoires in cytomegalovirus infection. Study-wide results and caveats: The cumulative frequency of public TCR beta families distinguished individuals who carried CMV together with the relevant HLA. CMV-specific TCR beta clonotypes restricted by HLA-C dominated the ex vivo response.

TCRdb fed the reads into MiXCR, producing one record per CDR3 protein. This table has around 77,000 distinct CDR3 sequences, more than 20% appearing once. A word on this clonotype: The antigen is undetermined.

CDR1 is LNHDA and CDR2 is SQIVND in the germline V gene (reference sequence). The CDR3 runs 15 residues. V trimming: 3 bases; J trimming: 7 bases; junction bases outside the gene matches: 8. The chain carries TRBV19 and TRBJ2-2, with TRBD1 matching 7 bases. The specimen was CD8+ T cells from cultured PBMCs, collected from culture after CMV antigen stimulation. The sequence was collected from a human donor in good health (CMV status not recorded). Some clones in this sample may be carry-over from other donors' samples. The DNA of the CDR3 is TGTGCCAGTAGTATGGGGACAGCCCCGAGCGGGGAGCTGTTTTTT. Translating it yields CASSMGTAPSGELFF.